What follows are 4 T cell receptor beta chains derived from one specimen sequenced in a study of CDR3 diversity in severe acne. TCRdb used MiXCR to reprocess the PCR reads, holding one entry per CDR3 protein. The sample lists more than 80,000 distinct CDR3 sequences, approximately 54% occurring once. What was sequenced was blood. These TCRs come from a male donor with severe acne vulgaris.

The CDR3 here is CASRFEGVRIGGYTF. In DNA form, the CDR3 reads TGTGCCAGCAGGTTCGAAGGGGTCAGGATTGGCGGCTACACCTTC. The rearrangement links TRBV5-4 to TRBJ1-2; D may be TRBD1 (5 bases). Germline V gene sequence: CDR1 SGHNT, CDR2 YYREEE (reference sequence). The CDR3 is 15 amino acids. Between the trimmed V and J ends, which lost 5 bases and 8 bases, there was a span of 22 bases.

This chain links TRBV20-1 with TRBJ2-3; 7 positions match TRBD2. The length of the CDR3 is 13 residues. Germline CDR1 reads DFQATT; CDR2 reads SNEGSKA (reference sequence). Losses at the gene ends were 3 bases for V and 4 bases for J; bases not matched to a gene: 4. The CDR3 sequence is CSASSGGADTQYF. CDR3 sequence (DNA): TGCAGTGCTAGTTCGGGAGGAGCAGATACGCAGTATTTT.

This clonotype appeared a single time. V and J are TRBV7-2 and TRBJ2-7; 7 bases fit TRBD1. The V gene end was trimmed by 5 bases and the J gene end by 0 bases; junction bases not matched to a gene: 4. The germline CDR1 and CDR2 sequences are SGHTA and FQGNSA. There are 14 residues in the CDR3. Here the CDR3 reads CASSIGTVSYEQYF. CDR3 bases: TGTGCCAGCAGCATCGGGACAGTCTCCTACGAGCAGTACTTC.

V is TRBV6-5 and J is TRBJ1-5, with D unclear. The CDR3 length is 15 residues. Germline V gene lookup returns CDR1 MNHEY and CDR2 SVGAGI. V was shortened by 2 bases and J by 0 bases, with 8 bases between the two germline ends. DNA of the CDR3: TGTGCCAGCAGTTACAGCGAGGGTAGCAATCAGCCCCAGCATTTT. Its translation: CASSYSEGSNQPQHF.